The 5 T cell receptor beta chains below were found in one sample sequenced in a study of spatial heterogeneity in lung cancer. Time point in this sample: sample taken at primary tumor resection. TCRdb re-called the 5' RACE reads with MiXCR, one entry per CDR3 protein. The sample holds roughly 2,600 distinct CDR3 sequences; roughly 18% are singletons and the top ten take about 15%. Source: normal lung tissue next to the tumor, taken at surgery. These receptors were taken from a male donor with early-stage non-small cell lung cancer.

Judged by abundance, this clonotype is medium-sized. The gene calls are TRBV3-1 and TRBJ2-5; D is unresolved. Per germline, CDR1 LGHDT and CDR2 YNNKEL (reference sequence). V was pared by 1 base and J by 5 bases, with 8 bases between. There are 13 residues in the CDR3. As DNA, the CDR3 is TGTGCCAGCAGCCAAGTTGACGGGGAGACCCAGTACTTC. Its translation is CASSQVDGETQYF.

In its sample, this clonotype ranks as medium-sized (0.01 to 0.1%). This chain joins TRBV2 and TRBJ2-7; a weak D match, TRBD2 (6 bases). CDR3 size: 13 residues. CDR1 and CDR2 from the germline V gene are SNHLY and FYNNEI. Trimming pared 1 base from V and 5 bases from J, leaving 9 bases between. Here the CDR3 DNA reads TGTGCCAGCAGTGAAGGGACGGGGGACGAGCAGTACTTC. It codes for CASSEGTGDEQYF.

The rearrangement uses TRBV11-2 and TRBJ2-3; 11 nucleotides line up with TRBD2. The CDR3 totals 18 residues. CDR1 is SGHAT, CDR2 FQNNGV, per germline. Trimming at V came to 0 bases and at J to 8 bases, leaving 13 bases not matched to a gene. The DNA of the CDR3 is TGTGCCAGCAGCTTAGAGGCTAGCGGGGGGATCGCACGGAGTACGCAGTATTTT. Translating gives CASSLEASGGIARSTQYF.

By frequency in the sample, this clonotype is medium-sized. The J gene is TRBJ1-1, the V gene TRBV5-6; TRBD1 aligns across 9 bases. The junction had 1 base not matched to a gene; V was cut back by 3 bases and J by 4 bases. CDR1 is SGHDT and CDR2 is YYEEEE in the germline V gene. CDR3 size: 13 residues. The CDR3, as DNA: TGTGCCAGCAGCTGGACAGGGGCCACTGAAGCTTTCTTT. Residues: CASSWTGATEAFF. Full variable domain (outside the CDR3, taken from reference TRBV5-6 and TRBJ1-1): DAGVTQSPTHLIKTRGQQVTLRCSPKSGHDTVSWYQQALGQGPQFIFQYYEEEERQRGNFPDRFSGHQFPNYSSELNVNALLLGDSALYLCASSWTGATEAFFGQGTRLTVV.

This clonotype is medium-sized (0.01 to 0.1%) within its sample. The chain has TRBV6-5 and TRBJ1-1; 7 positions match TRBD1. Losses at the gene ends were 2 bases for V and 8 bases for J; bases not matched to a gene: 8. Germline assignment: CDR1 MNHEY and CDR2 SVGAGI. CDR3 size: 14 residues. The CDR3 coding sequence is TGTGCCAGCAGTTACGGAGACAGGGCATCCGAAGCTTTCTTT. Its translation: CASSYGDRASEAFF.